Listed below are T cell receptor beta chains from one sample, sequenced in a study of blood T cell repertoires in COVID-19. Sequencing was performed with immunoSEQ multiplex PCR; in TCRdb, only in-frame clones are kept and a portion is missing. Counted here are over 250,000 clones, approximately 85% occurring once; the ten biggest clones make up 11%. Source material: peripheral blood. All receptors come from a woman in her 70s with acute or convalescent COVID-19. Both conserved end residues are part of each CDR3. D genes are given only for firm matches. Only some rows state a clone size, as once, few, many or a class for expanded clones.

J gene	D gene	clone size	V gene	CDR3 protein	CDR3 DNA
TRBJ1-2	TRBD1	once	TRBV29-1	CSVVDRAGYTF	TGCAGCGTCGTCGACAGGGCGGGCTACACCTTC
TRBJ1-1	.	.	TRBV12-3/TRBV12-4	CASSFAGNTEAFF	TGTGCCAGCAGTTTCGCCGGGAACACTGAAGCTTTCTTT
TRBJ2-3	.	.	TRBV6-1	CASSESGSTDTQYF	TGTGCCAGCAGTGAAAGCGGTAGCACAGATACGCAGTATTTT
TRBJ1-6	.	.	TRBV4-2	CASSQERSPLHF	TGTGCCAGCAGCCAGGAGCGTTCACCCCTCCACTTT
TRBJ2-3	TRBD2	.	TRBV5-4	CASSLDVSGDDTQYF	TGTGCCAGCAGCTTGGATGTTAGCGGGGATGATACGCAGTATTTT
TRBJ1-1	.	.	TRBV2	CASSEARGGHTEAFF	TGTGCCAGCAGTGAAGCGCGGGGGGGGCATACTGAAGCTTTCTTT
TRBJ2-1	TRBD2	.	TRBV6-1	CASSGREGRSYNEQFF	TGTGCCAGCAGTGGCCGGGAGGGGAGGTCCTACAATGAGCAGTTCTTC
TRBJ2-3	TRBD2	.	TRBV7-2	CASSLVGGGDTQYF	TGTGCCAGCAGCTTAGTCGGGGGGGGAGATACGCAGTATTTT
TRBJ1-1	TRBD1	.	TRBV7-3	CASSPQGALTEAFF	TGTGCCAGCAGCCCACAGGGGGCCTTGACTGAAGCTTTCTTT
TRBJ2-2	.	few	TRBV29-1	CSAMTGYTNTGELFF	TGCAGCGCCATGACTGGATATACGAACACCGGGGAGCTGTTTTTT
TRBJ1-2	.	.	TRBV19	CASSLSPYGYTF	TGTGCCAGTAGTTTGAGTCCCTATGGCTACACCTTC
TRBJ2-3	.	.	TRBV7-2	CASSLLGGVGTDTQYF	TGTGCCAGCAGCTTACTTGGGGGCGTGGGAACAGATACGCAGTATTTT
TRBJ1-3	.	.	TRBV9	CASSVGGTVSGNTIYF	TGTGCCAGCAGCGTGGGGGGGACCGTCTCTGGAAACACCATATATTTT
TRBJ2-6	TRBD2	once	TRBV7-3	CASSLTGTTGANVLTF	TGTGCCAGCAGCTTAACTGGGACTACTGGGGCCAACGTCCTGACTTTC
TRBJ1-1	.	.	TRBV5-1	CASSLGAALNTEAFF	TGCGCCAGCAGCTTGGGAGCTGCACTGAACACTGAAGCTTTCTTT
TRBJ2-5	TRBD1	.	TRBV11-2	CASSPTGGGETQYF	TGTGCCAGCAGCCCGACAGGGGGCGGTGAGACCCAGTACTTC
TRBJ1-2	.	once	TRBV27	CASSPQNGGRAYGYTF	TGTGCCAGCAGTCCCCAAAACGGAGGGCGCGCCTATGGCTACACCTTC
TRBJ1-2	.	.	TRBV7-2	CASSLLQNYGYTF	TGTGCCAGCAGCTTACTACAGAACTATGGCTACACCTTC
TRBJ2-5	TRBD2	.	TRBV5-4	CAINEGGGGYQETQYF	TGTGCCATCAACGAGGGAGGCGGGGGGTACCAAGAGACCCAGTACTTC
TRBJ1-2	TRBD1	.	TRBV2	CASSPGTGGAGGYTF	TGTGCCAGCAGCCCCGGGACAGGGGGCGCAGGGGGCTACACCTTC
TRBJ1-6	.	.	TRBV5-4	CASSLRKQGWNSPLHF	TGTGCCAGCAGCCTAAGGAAACAGGGCTGGAATTCACCCCTCCACTTT
TRBJ2-5	TRBD1	.	TRBV6-5	CASSPQGATGTQYF	TGTGCCAGCAGTCCACAGGGGGCGACGGGGACCCAGTACTTC
TRBJ2-4	TRBD2	.	TRBV2	CASSPEGTSGGRWYF	TGTGCCAGCAGCCCCGAGGGGACTAGCGGGGGCCGGTGGTACTTC
TRBJ1-3	.	few	TRBV3-1/TRBV3-2	CASSQWSSGNTIYF	TGTGCCAGCAGCCAATGGAGCTCTGGAAACACCATATATTTT
TRBJ2-1	TRBD1	.	TRBV28	CASSDRGFYNEQFF	TGTGCCAGCAGTGACAGGGGCTTTTACAATGAGCAGTTCTTC
TRBJ1-1	.	.	TRBV7-9	CASDPGALAAIEAFF	TGTGCCAGCGACCCTGGTGCTCTCGCGGCAATTGAAGCTTTCTTT
TRBJ2-5	TRBD1	.	TRBV4-2	CASSSDIRTGSKTQYF	TGTGCCAGCAGCTCTGACATTAGGACAGGGTCCAAGACCCAGTACTTC
TRBJ2-7	.	.	TRBV5-1	CASSLSQGTPEQYF	TGCGCCAGCAGCTTGAGTCAGGGGACACCCGAGCAGTACTTC
TRBJ2-2	.	once	TRBV19	CASSLGGNTGELFF	TGTGCCAGTAGTCTGGGGGGGAACACCGGGGAGCTGTTTTTT
TRBJ2-3	TRBD2	.	TRBV9	CASSPSGSSTDTQYF	TGTGCCAGCAGCCCTAGCGGCTCTAGCACAGATACGCAGTATTTT
TRBJ1-1	.	.	TRBV25-1	CASRETSRGTEAFF	TGTGCCAGCCGGGAAACCTCTCGAGGCACTGAAGCTTTCTTT
TRBJ1-5	.	.	TRBV7-8	CASSPHRVPNQPQHF	TGTGCCAGCAGCCCCCACAGGGTACCCAATCAGCCCCAGCATTTT
TRBJ2-1	.	.	TRBV7-9	CASSLNRDTFAPSRNEQFF	TGTGCCAGCAGCCTCAACCGGGACACATTCGCCCCTAGTCGGAATGAGCAGTTCTTC
TRBJ2-1	.	.	TRBV11-3	CASSLGNRNEQFF	TGTGCCAGCAGCTTAGGAAACAGGAATGAGCAGTTCTTC